These 20 T cell receptor beta chains were sequenced from one sample in a study of T cell responses to AZD1222 COVID-19 vaccine. Measured with immunoSEQ multiplex PCR; TCRdb has only the in-frame clones, and not every one. The sample includes approximately 160,000 clones, 90% seen only once; the top ten take 1.5%. The specimen was peripheral blood, collected on day 0 of AZD1222 vaccination. The receptors come from an adult in good health.

The rearrangement joins TRBV6-2 or TRBV6-3 to TRBJ1-2; 11 bases agree with TRBD1. J was trimmed by 8 bases and V by 2 bases; bases with no gene match: 7. Per germline, CDR1 MNHEY and CDR2 SVGEGT. This CDR3 has 15 amino acids. CDR3: CASSYRPRTGGGYTF. CDR3 nucleotide sequence: TGTGCCAGCAGTTACCGTCCCCGGACAGGGGGCGGCTACACCTTC.

This chain links TRBV3-1 (or the pseudogene TRBV3-2) with TRBJ1-1; tentative D call: TRBD1 (6 bases). The CDR3 sequence is 17 residues long. The ends were cut back, 0 bases at V and 4 bases at J, with 18 bases in the middle. CDR1 is LGHDT and CDR2 is YNNKEL in the germline V gene (reference sequence). Here the CDR3 DNA reads TGTGCCAGCAGCCAAGACTCGAGGGGCGTAGGGGGCACTGAAGCTTTCTTT. It yields the protein CASSQDSRGVGGTEAFF.

This clone was seen once. This chain joins TRBV27 and TRBJ1-2; the D gene is possibly TRBD1 (6 bases). V gave up 0 bases and J gave up 5 bases, with 10 bases separating them. The CDR3 runs 14 residues. Germline V gives CDR1 MNHEY, CDR2 SMNVEV (reference sequence). DNA of the CDR3: TGTGCCAGCAGTTTATCGAGCAGGGGATATGGCTACACCTTC. Translating it yields CASSLSSRGYGYTF.

This chain connects TRBV7-2 to TRBJ1-1; D is ambiguous. Germline V gives CDR1 SGHTA, CDR2 FQGNSA. V lost 5 bases and J 3 bases, leaving 7 bases between the germline ends. This CDR3 region has 12 residues. DNA for the CDR3: TGTGCCAGCAGCCTTATGTACACTGAAGCTTTCTTT. Its translation is CASSLMYTEAFF.

This rearrangement joins TRBV14 to TRBJ2-5, with TRBD1 matching over 11 bases. From germline, CDR1 is SGHDN and CDR2 FVKESK. The CDR3 runs to 16 residues. V lost 4 bases to trimming and J lost 0 bases; unmatched junction nucleotides: 4. This CDR3 reads CASSPRTGGNQETQYF. CDR3 DNA: TGTGCCAGCAGCCCCAGGACAGGGGGCAACCAAGAGACCCAGTACTTC. Variable domain in full (rest from reference TRBV14 and TRBJ2-5): EAGVTQFPSHSVIEKGQTVTLRCDPISGHDNLYWYRRVMGKEIKFLLHFVKESKQDESGMPNNRFLAERTGGTYSTLKVQPAELEDSGVYFCASSPRTGGNQETQYFGPGTRLLVL.

J is TRBJ1-5 and V is TRBV5-8; D might be TRBD1 (5 bases). This CDR3 is built from 14 residues. CDR1 and CDR2 from the germline V gene are SGHTS and YDEGEE. V was trimmed by 7 bases and J by 9 bases, leaving 20 bases between them. The CDR3 nucleotides are TGTGCCAGCTCCGATCGAGGGGTTTATTTGCCCCAGCATTTT. It is translated as CASSDRGVYLPQHF. The complete variable domain, with remaining parts taken from reference TRBV5-8 and TRBJ1-5, reads EAGVTQSPTHLIKTRGQQATLRCSPISGHTSVYWYQQALGLGLQFLLWYDEGEERNRGNFPPRFSGRQFPNYSSELNVNALELEDSALYLCASSDRGVYLPQHFGDGTRLSIL.

This rearrangement joins TRBV2 to TRBJ1-3; D possibly corresponds to TRBD1 (5 bases). Germline CDR1 and CDR2: SNHLY and FYNNEI. Trimming removed 1 base from V and 0 bases from J, with 10 bases in between. The CDR3 sequence is 16 residues long. CDR3 amino acids: CASSEGGPSSGNTIYF. The CDR3 region has the DNA TGTGCCAGCAGTGAAGGGGGACCGAGCTCTGGAAACACCATATATTTT.

The J gene is TRBJ1-4, the V gene TRBV7-2, with TRBD1 as a possible D gene (5 bases). The CDR3 runs to 15 residues. V lost 7 bases, J lost 3 bases, and 15 bases lay in between. Germline-derived CDR1 and CDR2 are SGHTA and FQGNSA. For the CDR3, the DNA is TGTGCCAGCACCTTTGGGGGGGGGTCTAATGAAAAACTGTTTTTT. This gives the protein CASTFGGGSNEKLFF.

The chain carries TRBV7-3 and TRBJ1-1; maybe TRBD1 (5 bases). The V and J ends lost 2 bases and 3 bases respectively, with 13 bases between them. From germline, CDR1 is SGHTA and CDR2 FQGTGA. The CDR3 runs to 15 residues. The DNA of the CDR3 is TGTGCCAGCAGCTTATGGGGCGGGCCGTACACTGAAGCTTTCTTT. This sequence encodes CASSLWGGPYTEAFF.

V usage is TRBV5-4 and J usage is TRBJ1-5; D is unresolved. Per the germline V gene, CDR1 is SGHNT and CDR2 is YYREEE (reference sequence). The CDR3 has 13 amino acids. Trimming left V 2 bases short and J 6 bases short, with 9 bases between. The CDR3 is CASSLGWGQPQHF. The CDR3 bases are TGTGCCAGCAGCTTAGGGTGGGGTCAGCCCCAGCATTTT.

The count of this clone is one. The V call is TRBV30, the J call TRBJ1-5, with D perhaps matching TRBD1 (5 bases). Germline V gives CDR1 GTSNPN, CDR2 SVGIG (reference sequence). The CDR3 runs to 14 residues. V shed 7 bases and J shed 4 bases, with 17 bases lying between them. Here the CDR3 DNA reads TGTGCCTCCAATTGGGGCCCGGGAAATCAGCCCCAGCATTTT. This sequence encodes CASNWGPGNQPQHF.

Only a few counts were recorded for this clone. CDR3 sequence (DNA): TGTGCCAGCAGCCTACAGGTCACTTACGAGCAGTACTTC. Its translation: CASSLQVTYEQYF. V gene TRBV6-5 combines with J gene TRBJ2-7, with a tentative D call TRBD1 (5 bases). The CDR3 is 13 amino acids. V lost 6 bases to trimming and J lost 4 bases, with 13 bases between them. Germline CDR1 MNHEY, CDR2 SVGAGI.

This chain links TRBV2 with TRBJ1-2; D is possibly TRBD1 (5 bases). This CDR3 has 14 amino acids. V was trimmed by 7 bases and J by 8 bases, leaving 20 bases between them. Germline V lookup: CDR1 SNHLY, CDR2 FYNNEI. Here the CDR3 reads CASNLDGTLYGYTF. CDR3 in DNA: TGTGCCAGCAACCTGGACGGGACCCTCTACGGCTACACCTTC. Looking up the rest from reference TRBV2 and TRBJ1-2 gives the full variable domain: EPEVTQTPSHQVTQMGQEVILRCVPISNHLYFYWYRQILGQKVEFLVSFYNNEISEKSEIFDDQFSVERPDGSNFTLKIRSTKLEDSAMYFCASNLDGTLYGYTFGSGTRLTVV.

A note on this clone: Additional DNA sequences in this sample encode the identical CDR3. This rearrangement joins TRBV18 to TRBJ1-1; a weak D match, TRBD1 (5 bases). Germline loops: CDR1 KGHSH, CDR2 LQKENI. The CDR3 has 14 amino acids. Trimming pared 3 bases from V and 1 base from J, leaving 9 bases between. CDR3: CASSPLGGNTEAFF. The CDR3 DNA reads TGTGCCAGCTCACCGCTCGGGGGGAACACTGAAGCTTTCTTT.

This clone was counted a single time. The chain has TRBV29-1 and TRBJ1-3, with a possible D match to TRBD1 (5 bases). The germline V gene encodes CDR1 SQVTM and CDR2 ANQGSEA. The CDR3 length is 13 residues. Trimming shortened V by 7 bases and J by 0 bases, and 10 bases separated the two germline ends. The CDR3 DNA is TGCAGCGGGCAACAGGTCTCTGGAAACACCATATATTTT. This sequence encodes CSGQQVSGNTIYF.

The chain joins TRBV12-3 or TRBV12-4 to TRBJ1-6; D gene ambiguous. V was shortened by 6 bases and J by 8 bases, with 8 bases between the two germline ends. The CDR3 length is 12 residues. CDR3 region: CASSTLDSPLHF. CDR3 nucleotide sequence: TGTGCCAGCAGCACCCTTGATTCACCCCTCCACTTT.

The chain uses TRBV28 and TRBJ1-6; possibly TRBD1 for D (5 bases). CDR3 length equals 17 residues. V gave up 6 bases and J gave up 0 bases, with 15 bases separating them. Germline assignment: CDR1 MDHEN and CDR2 SYDVKM. The CDR3 nucleotides are TGTGCCAGCAGAGTCGGGACGAAAAGCTCCTATAATTCACCCCTCCACTTT. This encodes CASRVGTKSSYNSPLHF.

V and J are TRBV7-6 and TRBJ2-3; D gene ambiguous. The V and J ends lost 5 bases and 2 bases respectively, with 17 bases between them. CDR1 and CDR2 (germline): SGHVS, FNYEAQ. The CDR3 totals 16 residues. This CDR3 is CASSPRGYQSTDTQYF. The CDR3 DNA reads TGTGCCAGCAGCCCCCGTGGGTACCAGTCCACAGATACGCAGTATTTT.

V gene TRBV19 combines with J gene TRBJ1-2; 10 bases line up with TRBD1. Losses at the gene ends were 5 bases for V and 2 bases for J; bases not matched to a gene: 2. CDR3 length equals 14 residues. CDR1 and CDR2 (germline): LNHDA, SQIVND (reference sequence). The CDR3 is CASSLDRGNYGYTF. CDR3 DNA sequence: TGTGCCAGTAGTCTGGACAGGGGGAACTATGGCTACACCTTC.

The gene calls are TRBV5-1 and TRBJ1-2, with 9 bases lining up with TRBD1. Germline CDR1 is SGHRS and CDR2 is YFSETQ. This CDR3 spans 13 amino acids. Trimming removed 4 bases from V and 7 bases from J; junction bases left unmatched: 5. CDR3 loop: CASSGGQGSGYTF. For the CDR3, the DNA is TGCGCCAGCAGCGGGGGACAGGGTTCTGGCTACACCTTC.